This T cell receptor beta chain was identified during a study of tissue T cells after allogeneic stem cell transplantation. Whole-study findings and limits: Motif-based clustering found tissue-specific repertoire signatures shared across patients, though few clones were shared.

Using immunoSEQ multiplex PCR, the repertoire was profiled, and TCRdb retains in-frame clones only, with some absent. Of 7,500 to 9,000 clones listed, roughly 41% are singletons. Time point indicated: mouse harvest day 7 after allogeneic transplant. Tail vein injection delivered 10^7 T-cell-depleted bone marrow cells and 10^6 splenic CD5+ T cells. Tissues came from B6→BALB/c major-mismatch GVHD mice at day 7 or 14. The V segment lost 5 bases and the J segment 1 base; nucleotides outside the gene matches: 1. CDR1 and CDR2 (germline): KGHPV, FQNQEV (reference sequence). The CDR3 has 13 residues. This clone is medium-sized. The antigen is unknown. Genes and germline are mouse. Sequencing ends 1 residue short of the CDR3 end; the germline J gene provides the rest.

Material: gut tissue. The chain employs TRBV26 and TRBJ2-7; 8 bases align to TRBD1. The sequence was collected from a female BALB/c mouse given C57BL/6 T cells with graft-versus-host disease after an allogeneic hematopoietic cell transplant. The chain's CDR3 is CASSDRGSYEQYF. CDR3 bases read: TGTGCCAGCAGTGACAGGGGTTCCTATGAACAGTAC.